This TCR beta chain derives from a study of cytomegalovirus exposure and HLA in healthy donors. The wider study: There were approximately 81 million unique TCRs (from HLA-typed donors) in an early data release.

Germline V CDR1 and CDR2: SEHNR, FQNEAQ (reference sequence). Trimming stripped 1 base from V and 3 bases from J, with 12 bases between. The CDR3 consists of 16 residues. This PCR relied on a set of 60 Vbeta primers and 13 Jbeta primers. Assay: immunoSEQ multiplex PCR; the TCRdb copy retains only in-frame clones and omits some. The sample contains some 150,000 clones, approximately 79% of which appear only once. Turning to this clone: The antigen is unknown.

Study-level results: Likely technical artifact: a cluster of highly shared sequence variants.

The sequencing sample was made of PBMCs. The clonotype was recovered from a man aged 35 to 55 in good health and CMV-seronegative. The rearrangement uses TRBV7-9 and TRBJ2-2, with D hard to call. The CDR3: CASSLVEVVYTGELFF. The CDR3 bases are TGTGCCAGCAGCTTAGTAGAGGTGGTTTACACCGGGGAGCTGTTTTTT. The full variable domain, its missing parts supplied by reference TRBV7-9 and TRBJ2-2, is DTGVSQNPRHKITKRGQNVTFRCDPISEHNRLYWYRQTLGQGPEFLTYFQNEAQLEKSRLLSDRFSAERPKGSFSTLEIQRTEQGDSAMYLCASSLVEVVYTGELFFGEGSRLTVL.